These 14 T cell receptor beta chains were all obtained from the same sample, sequenced in a study of radiotherapy plus CTLA-4 blockade in lung cancer. The method was immunoSEQ multiplex PCR; TCRdb's version includes in-frame clones alone and lacks a portion of them. The sample lists about 40,000 clones; about 75% were seen once. Sequenced material: peripheral blood, taken from a patient treated with radiotherapy plus ipilimumab. The receptors derive from a human donor with non-small cell lung cancer who had stable disease on radiotherapy plus ipilimumab.

The rearrangement joins TRBV10-3 to TRBJ2-7; maybe TRBD1 (5 bases). CDR1 and CDR2 from the germline V gene are ENHRY and SYGVKD. This CDR3 is built from 13 residues. Deletions cut 8 bases from V and 3 bases from J, with 14 bases between. The CDR3, as DNA: TGTGCCATCGCCGAAAGGGGTGACTACGAGCAGTACTTC. It codes for CAIAERGDYEQYF.

This clone was observed a single time. The chain links TRBV14 to TRBJ1-2, with D unclear. The CDR3 loop spans 13 amino acids. Germline V gene data show CDR1 as SGHDN and CDR2 as FVKESK. The V end was cut by 4 bases, the J end by 3 bases, with 9 bases between. As DNA, the CDR3 is TGTGCCAGCAGCCCCAGTCCAGACTATGGCTACACCTTC. As protein: CASSPSPDYGYTF.

CDR3 nucleotide sequence: TGTGCCAGCAGCTCCAACTACAGAAACCAACGGGGTGAGCAGTTCTTC. Protein sequence: CASSSNYRNQRGEQFF. V and J are TRBV5-4 and TRBJ2-1, with D perhaps matching TRBD2 (5 bases). Germline V gives CDR1 SGHNT, CDR2 YYREEE (reference sequence). The V and J ends lost 3 bases and 9 bases respectively, with 22 bases between them. This CDR3 spans 16 amino acids.

The CDR3 loop reads CASSGGMTAEAFF. The CDR3 nucleotides are TGTGCCAGCAGCGGCGGGATGACGGCTGAAGCTTTCTTT. This sequence joins TRBV9 and TRBJ1-1; D ambiguous. CDR3 length: 13 residues. V was trimmed by 3 bases and J by 6 bases, leaving 12 bases between them. CDR1 is SGDLS, CDR2 YYNGEE, per germline.

This chain joins TRBV6-6 and TRBJ2-7; D gene ambiguous. Looked up from germline, CDR1 is MNHNY and CDR2 is SVGAGI (reference sequence). CDR3 length: 14 residues. Trimming took 0 bases from V and 7 from J, leaving 13 bases between them. For the CDR3, the DNA is TGTGCCAGCAGTTACTCGGGCCTATCGGAAGAGCAGTACTTC. Protein sequence: CASSYSGLSEEQYF.

The V call is TRBV4-1, the J call TRBJ2-1; TRBD1 agrees at 8 bases. Germline trimming cut 2 bases from V and 5 bases from J; bases unmatched to any gene: 8. The CDR3 sequence is 16 residues long. CDR1 MGHRA and CDR2 YSYEKL come from the germline V gene. CDR3 coding DNA: TGCGCCAGCAGCCAATCCAGGGGGCTCGGGAACAATGAGCAGTTCTTC. Amino acids: CASSQSRGLGNNEQFF.

The V call is TRBV7-3, the J call TRBJ1-1; TRBD1 matches 10 bases. The CDR3 covers 16 residues. Looked up from germline, CDR1 is SGHTA and CDR2 is FQGTGA. J gave up 7 bases and V 0 bases, and 8 bases lay outside the gene matches. Here the CDR3 reads CASSLTGTGAGNEAFF. CDR3 sequence (DNA): TGTGCCAGCAGCTTAACGGGGACAGGGGCCGGGAATGAAGCTTTCTTT.

This chain connects TRBV7-2 to TRBJ2-3, with 12 bases that match TRBD2. Germline assignment: CDR1 SGHTA and CDR2 FQGNSA. The V segment lost 4 bases and the J segment 5 bases; nucleotides outside the gene matches: 4. The CDR3 sequence is 15 residues long. CDR3 nucleotides: TGTGCCAGCAGCTGGACTAGCGGGGCCCTAGATACGCAGTATTTT. Its protein product is CASSWTSGALDTQYF.

The V gene is TRBV27, the J gene TRBJ2-6, with 7 nucleotides matching TRBD1. Trimming at V came to 3 bases and at J to 0 bases, leaving 5 bases not matched to a gene. This CDR3 has 17 residues. Germline V gene lookup returns CDR1 MNHEY and CDR2 SMNVEV (reference sequence). The CDR3 DNA is TGTGCCAGCAGTTTGGACAGGCCTCCCTCTGGGGCCAACGTCCTGACTTTC. This sequence encodes CASSLDRPPSGANVLTF. Supplemented by reference TRBV27 and TRBJ2-6, the full variable domain reads EAQVTQNPRYLITVTGKKLTVTCSQNMNHEYMSWYRQDPGLGLRQIYYSMNVEVTDKGDVPEGYKVSRKEKRNFPLILESPSPNQTSLYFCASSLDRPPSGANVLTFGAGSRLTVL.

In its sample, this clone was seen a few times. The identical CDR3 is also encoded by other nucleotide sequences in the sample. The V and J genes are TRBV19 and TRBJ2-3, with D perhaps matching TRBD1 (5 bases). This CDR3 spans 14 amino acids. Looked up from germline, CDR1 is LNHDA and CDR2 is SQIVND (reference sequence). Trimming took 3 bases from V and 9 from J, leaving 16 bases between them. The CDR3 region is CASSIGHSAGTQYF. In DNA, the CDR3 is TGTGCCAGTAGTATCGGGCACAGCGCAGGGACGCAGTATTTT. The full variable domain, in which reference TRBV19 and TRBJ2-3 provide the parts outside the CDR3, is DGGITQSPKYLFRKEGQNVTLSCEQNLNHDAMYWYRQDPGQGLRLIYYSQIVNDFQKGDIAEGYSVSREKKESFPLTVTSAQKNPTAFYLCASSIGHSAGTQYFGPGTRLTVL.

The chain joins TRBV19 to TRBJ1-5; 12 nucleotides line up with TRBD1. This CDR3 contains 13 residues. Germline values: CDR1 LNHDA, CDR2 SQIVND (reference sequence). V trimming: 8 bases; J trimming: 9 bases; junction bases outside the gene matches: 5. In DNA, the CDR3 is TGTGCCAGTCGGGGACAGGGGGCAGGGCCCCAGCATTTT. Residues: CASRGQGAGPQHF.

Of note for this clone: Since a far larger clone is one base different, this is likely a read error. The V gene is TRBV19, the J gene TRBJ1-1, with TRBD1 matching over 7 bases. V shed 5 bases, J shed 5 bases, and the junction held 23 bases outside the gene matches. The CDR3 has 19 amino acids. CDR1 and CDR2 (germline): LNHDA, SQIVND (reference sequence). CDR3 DNA: TGTGCCAGTAGTCCACATCAGGGGGATTTCAGGGATGGAAGTACTGAAGCTTTCTTT. Translation: CASSPHQGDFRDGSTEAFF.

This clone has only a few counts. This chain uses TRBV19 with TRBJ2-7; D might be TRBD1 (5 bases). The CDR3 is made up of 13 amino acids. V was pared by 11 bases and J by 2 bases, with 16 bases between. CDR1 LNHDA and CDR2 SQIVND come from the germline V gene (reference sequence). The DNA for the CDR3 is TGTGCCTCTGGGGCAGGTACGACCTACGAGCAGTACTTC. This translates into CASGAGTTYEQYF.

CDR3 sequence reads: CASSASGPATEAFF. Here the CDR3 DNA reads TGTGCCAGTAGTGCATCAGGGCCGGCCACTGAAGCTTTCTTT. V and J are TRBV19 and TRBJ1-1; a possible D gene is TRBD1 (5 bases). The CDR3 covers 14 residues. V was cut by 5 bases and J by 4 bases, with 14 bases left in between. Germline V gene sequence: CDR1 LNHDA, CDR2 SQIVND (reference sequence).